One sample yielded the 28 T cell receptor beta chains listed below, sequenced in a study of shared clonotypes between healthy human individuals. Produced via immunoSEQ multiplex PCR; TCRdb's table is partial and in-frame only. The sample holds 2 million to 2.5 million clones; roughly 92% are singletons and the top ten take about 0.41%. The sample consisted of naive CD4+ T cells from PBMCs. The subset is: CD45RA+ positively selected. The receptors here all came from a man aged 18 to 29 in good health. Some clones in this sample may be carry-over from other donors' samples.

This clone was found once. The sample contains more than one DNA sequence encoding this CDR3. The rearrangement links TRBV28 to TRBJ2-7, with D hard to call. This CDR3 has 11 amino acids. Germline loops: CDR1 MDHEN, CDR2 SYDVKM. Trimming cost V 6 bases and J 4 bases, with 7 bases left between them. The CDR3 here is CASSFRYEQYF. CDR3 bases: TGTGCCAGCAGCTTCAGGTACGAGCAGTACTTC. Supplemented by reference TRBV28 and TRBJ2-7, the full variable domain reads DVKVTQSSRYLVKRTGEKVFLECVQDMDHENMFWYRQDPGLGLRLIYFSYDVKMKEKGDIPEGYSVSREKKERFSLILESASTNQTSMYLCASSFRYEQYFGPGTRLTVT.

J is TRBJ2-5 and V is TRBV15; TRBD2 agrees at 7 bases. Germline V gives CDR1 LNHNV, CDR2 YYDKDF (reference sequence). CDR3 size: 13 residues. With V trimmed by 5 bases and J by 5 bases, 5 bases remained unmatched. This chain's CDR3 is CATSFGGWETQYF. The CDR3 nucleotides read TGTGCCACCAGCTTCGGGGGGTGGGAGACCCAGTACTTC. Full variable domain (rest looked up from reference TRBV15 and TRBJ2-5): DAMVIQNPRYQVTQFGKPVTLSCSQTLNHNVMYWYQQKSSQAPKLLFHYYDKDFNNEADTPDNFQSRRPNTSFCFLDIRSPGLGDTAMYLCATSFGGWETQYFGPGTRLLVL.

Comments on this clone: Other DNA sequences in this sample translate to the same CDR3. This sequence joins TRBV28 and TRBJ2-1; 16 bases map to TRBD2. Per the germline V gene, CDR1 is MDHEN and CDR2 is SYDVKM. The junction had 6 bases not matched to a gene; V was cut back by 6 bases and J by 10 bases. The length of the CDR3 is 15 residues. The CDR3 region has the DNA TGTGCCAGCAGACCCGGGACTAGCGGGAGGGGCGAGCAGTTCTTC. Its protein is CASRPGTSGRGEQFF.

In this sample, this clone turned up once. The chain is built from TRBV11-2 and TRBJ2-1; D is uncertain. V was cut by 5 bases and J by 4 bases, with 12 bases left in between. The CDR3 spans 14 residues. Per germline, CDR1 SGHAT and CDR2 FQNNGV. Here the CDR3 reads CASSTDMLYNEQFF. The CDR3 coding sequence is TGTGCCAGCAGCACCGACATGCTGTACAATGAGCAGTTCTTC.

This clone came up once. The genes are TRBV9 and TRBJ1-4; D is possibly TRBD1 (5 bases). In germline, CDR1 is SGDLS, CDR2 YYNGEE. Trimming removed 0 bases at V and 7 bases at J, with 16 bases between. The CDR3 sequence is 16 residues long. The CDR3 loop is CASSVGDGVGGEKLFF. CDR3 DNA: TGTGCCAGCAGCGTAGGCGACGGGGTTGGGGGTGAAAAACTGTTTTTT.

This chain joins TRBV7-6 and TRBJ1-5, with D possibly being TRBD1 (6 bases). Between the trimmed V and J ends, which lost 5 bases and 5 bases, there was a span of 16 bases. This CDR3 has 15 residues. CDR1 and CDR2 from the germline V gene are SGHVS and FNYEAQ. The CDR3 bases are TGTGCCAGCAGCCGACAAAGGGGGGCGGATCAGCCCCAGCATTTT. It codes for CASSRQRGADQPQHF. Drawing the rest from reference TRBV7-6 and TRBJ1-5, the complete variable domain is GAGVSQSPRYKVTKRGQDVALRCDPISGHVSLYWYRQALGQGPEFLTYFNYEAQQDKSGLPNDRFSAERPEGSISTLTIQRTEQRDSAMYRCASSRQRGADQPQHFGDGTRLSIL.

J is TRBJ2-7 and V is TRBV10-1; D remains ambiguous. The CDR3 totals 13 residues. With 3 bases removed from V and 1 base from J, the gap between germline ends came to 7 bases. The germline CDR1 and CDR2 sequences are WNHNN and SYGVQD (reference sequence). CDR3 nucleotide sequence: TGCGCCAGCAGTGATGGGATTTCCTACGAGCAGTACTTC. As protein: CASSDGISYEQYF.

With respect to this clone: Other nucleotide sequences from this sample produce the same CDR3. This chain joins TRBV6-5 and TRBJ2-5, with a weak D call TRBD1 (5 bases). The CDR3 is 14 residues long. CDR1 and CDR2 (germline): MNHEY, SVGAGI. V shed 0 bases and J shed 3 bases, with 8 bases lying between them. CDR3 in amino acids: CASSYSGREETQYF. The CDR3 nucleotides are TGTGCCAGCAGTTACTCGGGCAGGGAAGAGACCCAGTACTTC.

The CDR3 region has the DNA TGTGCCATCAGTAACGAGTTGGGCTACACCTTC. Translated, it gives CAISNELGYTF. The chain carries TRBV10-3 and TRBJ1-2; D call uncertain. The CDR3 runs 11 residues. Germline lookup yields CDR1 ENHRY and CDR2 SYGVKD. Trimming took off 5 bases at V and 8 bases at J, with 9 bases between the two ends.

This chain uses TRBV28 with TRBJ2-3; 8 bases line up with TRBD2. Germline V CDR1 and CDR2: MDHEN, SYDVKM. With V trimmed by 5 bases and J by 2 bases, 6 bases remained unmatched. The CDR3 totals 15 residues. CDR3 in amino acids: CASSPIAGNTDTQYF. CDR3 DNA sequence: TGTGCCAGCAGTCCTATAGCGGGGAACACAGATACGCAGTATTTT.

Comment on this clone: This is likely an artifact of a read error, given a far larger clone one base away. The sample carries other DNA sequences with the same CDR3. The gene calls are TRBV5-1 and TRBJ2-5, with D unresolved. The CDR3 contains 11 residues. V lost 4 bases, J lost 3 bases, and 4 bases lay in between. Per the germline V gene, CDR1 is SGHRS and CDR2 is YFSETQ. CDR3 in amino acids: CASSLEETQYF. Written as DNA, the CDR3 is TGCGCCAGCAGCCTGGAAGAGACCCAGTACTTC. The entire variable domain, with the rest obtained from reference TRBV5-1 and TRBJ2-5, is as follows: KAGVTQTPRYLIKTRGQQVTLSCSPISGHRSVSWYQQTPGQGLQFLFEYFSETQRNKGNFPGRFSGRQFSNSRSEMNVSTLELGDSALYLCASSLEETQYFGPGTRLLVL.

The rearrangement joins TRBV2 to TRBJ2-1, with 10 bases identical to TRBD2. Germline V gene lookup returns CDR1 SNHLY and CDR2 FYNNEI. The CDR3 covers 16 residues. The CDR3 is CACRRTSGSSGNEQFF. CDR3 in DNA: TGTGCTTGCCGGAGGACTAGCGGCTCCTCGGGGAATGAGCAGTTCTTC.

V and J are TRBV28 and TRBJ2-1; a weak D match, TRBD1 (6 bases). The CDR3 contains 16 residues. Germline CDR1 MDHEN, CDR2 SYDVKM. V lost 5 bases, J lost 0 bases, and 14 bases lay in between. CDR3 coding DNA: TGTGCCAGCAGTGACTGGGGGCTGAGCTCCTACAATGAGCAGTTCTTC. It encodes CASSDWGLSSYNEQFF.

Worth noting for this clone: Other nucleotide sequences from this sample produce the same CDR3. The chain's CDR3 is CASSLPRETQYF. DNA of the CDR3: TGTGCCAGCAGTTTACCGCGGGAGACCCAGTACTTC. The gene calls are TRBV28 and TRBJ2-5; D unresolved. This CDR3 region has 12 residues. Per the germline V gene, CDR1 is MDHEN and CDR2 is SYDVKM. V was cut by 2 bases and J by 5 bases, with 6 bases left in between.

This rearrangement joins TRBV7-9 to TRBJ2-1; 9 positions agree with TRBD2. The CDR3 spans 16 residues. After removal of 2 bases from V and 8 bases from J, the junction contained 10 bases not matched to a gene. Germline V gene sequence: CDR1 SEHNR, CDR2 FQNEAQ (reference sequence). CDR3 region: CASSLRYGGRAYEQFF. In DNA form, the CDR3 reads TGTGCCAGCAGCTTACGGTATGGCGGGAGGGCCTATGAGCAGTTCTTC. The entire variable domain, with the rest obtained from reference TRBV7-9 and TRBJ2-1, is as follows: DTGVSQNPRHKITKRGQNVTFRCDPISEHNRLYWYRQTLGQGPEFLTYFQNEAQLEKSRLLSDRFSAERPKGSFSTLEIQRTEQGDSAMYLCASSLRYGGRAYEQFFGPGTRLTVL.

V gene TRBV27 combines with J gene TRBJ2-2; D is unresolved. The length of the CDR3 is 12 residues. CDR1 and CDR2 from the germline V gene are MNHEY and SMNVEV (reference sequence). Trimming cost V 7 bases and J 5 bases, with 8 bases left between them. The CDR3 reads CASKRETGELFF. The CDR3 nucleotides are TGTGCCAGCAAAAGAGAGACCGGGGAGCTGTTTTTT.

In this sample, this clone turned up once. The rearrangement links TRBV7-9 to TRBJ2-7, with TRBD1 identical over 7 bases. The CDR3 extends over 15 amino acids. The ends lost 4 bases at V and 0 bases at J; junction bases unmatched: 6. The germline gives CDR1 SEHNR, CDR2 FQNEAQ (reference sequence). The CDR3 sequence: CASSSGRGLSYEQYF. The CDR3 coding sequence is TGTGCCAGCAGCTCAGGAAGGGGGCTCTCCTACGAGCAGTACTTC.

This clone was counted a single time. This chain connects TRBV4-1 to TRBJ2-7, with D perhaps matching TRBD1 (5 bases). CDR1 and CDR2 from the germline V gene are MGHRA and YSYEKL. The V and J ends lost 1 base and 2 bases respectively, with 18 bases between them. The CDR3 is made up of 17 amino acids. As DNA, the CDR3 is TGCGCCAGCAGCCAAGGTCTATTAGGCAGGGCTACCTACGAGCAGTACTTC. Encoded protein: CASSQGLLGRATYEQYF.

The rearrangement uses TRBV5-6 and TRBJ2-3, with D unclear. This CDR3 contains 13 residues. Germline V CDR1 and CDR2: SGHDT, YYEEEE. V lost 1 base, J lost 1 base, and 4 bases lay in between. CDR3 coding DNA: TGTGCCAGCAGCTTGATCCGCACAGATACGCAGTATTTT. As protein: CASSLIRTDTQYF.

There are a few counts of this clone. The CDR3: CSVRQGRNTEAFF. In nucleotides, the CDR3 is TGCAGCGTCCGACAGGGGCGGAACACTGAAGCTTTCTTT. This rearrangement joins TRBV29-1 to TRBJ1-1; 8 nucleotides agree with TRBD1. V trimming: 6 bases; J trimming: 1 base; junction bases outside the gene matches: 4. Germline V gene sequence: CDR1 SQVTM, CDR2 ANQGSEA. This CDR3 is 13 amino acids long.

The genes are TRBV18 and TRBJ2-1; D possibly uses TRBD1 or TRBD2 (5 bases each). V lost 6 bases and J 6 bases, leaving 18 bases between the germline ends. This CDR3 is 15 amino acids long. Germline V gene data show CDR1 as KGHSH and CDR2 as LQKENI. CDR3 region: CASSPPGNGGNEQFF. DNA of the CDR3: TGTGCCAGCTCTCCCCCGGGAAATGGGGGCAATGAGCAGTTCTTC.

The V call is TRBV12-5, the J call TRBJ2-7; D is possibly TRBD1 (5 bases). This CDR3 has 12 residues. V was clipped by 7 bases and J by 5 bases, with 12 bases between them. Germline CDR1 is LGHNT and CDR2 is FRNRAP. CDR3 region: CASATDSHEQYF. CDR3 nucleotides: TGTGCTAGTGCGACCGACAGCCACGAGCAGTACTTC.

This rearrangement joins TRBV4-1 to TRBJ2-5; weak D call: TRBD2 (6 bases). Per the germline V gene, CDR1 is MGHRA and CDR2 is YSYEKL. V lost 1 base, J lost 4 bases, and 10 bases lay in between. The CDR3 contains 14 residues. The CDR3 bases are TGCGCCAGCAGCCAAGTATCCGGGGGAGAGACCCAGTACTTC. Its translation is CASSQVSGGETQYF.

The chain employs TRBV4-2 and TRBJ1-2; no clear D. Trimming pared 4 bases from V and 10 bases from J, leaving 13 bases between. This CDR3 contains 12 residues. The germline V gene encodes CDR1 LGHNA and CDR2 YNFKEQ. The CDR3 reads CASSPRPGPYTF. Written as DNA, the CDR3 is TGTGCCAGCAGCCCTCGTCCGGGTCCCTACACCTTC.

The chain employs TRBV9 and TRBJ2-3; no clear D. CDR1 and CDR2 from the germline V gene are SGDLS and YYNGEE. V lost 4 bases, J lost 3 bases, and 3 bases lay in between. This CDR3 has 11 residues. The CDR3 reads CASSHTDTQYF. Here the CDR3 DNA reads TGTGCCAGCAGCCATACAGATACGCAGTATTTT.

The V gene is TRBV9, the J gene TRBJ2-7, with D tentatively TRBD1 (6 bases). The CDR3 has 14 residues. The V gene's germline CDR1 is SGDLS and CDR2 YYNGEE. Trimming removed 4 bases from V and 1 base from J, with 12 bases in between. This chain's CDR3 is CASSPRQESYEQYF. The CDR3 DNA reads as TGTGCCAGCAGCCCGAGACAGGAGTCCTACGAGCAGTACTTC.

The chain couples TRBV5-1 to TRBJ2-7; the D is unclear. The germline V gene encodes CDR1 SGHRS and CDR2 YFSETQ. Trimming removed 9 bases from V and 2 bases from J, with 30 bases in between. The CDR3 has 18 residues. CDR3 residues: CATGLLSEKREKPYEQYF. The CDR3 coding sequence is TGCGCCACCGGTCTGTTGAGCGAGAAGAGAGAAAAACCCTACGAGCAGTACTTC.

This rearrangement joins TRBV4-2 to TRBJ2-3; 14 bases are a match to TRBD2. The germline CDR1 and CDR2 sequences are LGHNA and YNFKEQ. The CDR3 runs 19 residues. Losses at the gene ends were 4 bases for V and 2 bases for J; bases not matched to a gene: 11. Here the CDR3 reads CASSPGTSGSGGATDTQYF. The CDR3 DNA follows: TGTGCCAGCAGCCCCGGGACTAGCGGGAGCGGAGGGGCCACAGATACGCAGTATTTT.